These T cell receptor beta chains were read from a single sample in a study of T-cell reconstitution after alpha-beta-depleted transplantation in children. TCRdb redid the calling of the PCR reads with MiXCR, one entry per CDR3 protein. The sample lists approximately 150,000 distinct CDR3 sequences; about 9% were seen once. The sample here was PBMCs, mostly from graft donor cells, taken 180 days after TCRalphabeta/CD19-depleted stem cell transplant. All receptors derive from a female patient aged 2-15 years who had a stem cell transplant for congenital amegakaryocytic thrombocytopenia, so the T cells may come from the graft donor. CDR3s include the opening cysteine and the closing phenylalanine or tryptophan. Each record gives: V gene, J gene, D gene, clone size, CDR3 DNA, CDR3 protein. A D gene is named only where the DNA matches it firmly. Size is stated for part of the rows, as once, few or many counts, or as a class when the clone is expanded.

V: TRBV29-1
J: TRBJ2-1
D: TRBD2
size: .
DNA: TGCAGCGTTGAGTCTAGCGGGAGTTTCAATGAGCAGTTCTTC
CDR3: CSVESSGSFNEQFF

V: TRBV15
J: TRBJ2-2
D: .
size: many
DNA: TGTGCCACCAGCAGAAAGGGACGGTTAGTGGCCGGGGAGCTGTTTTTT
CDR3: CATSRKGRLVAGELFF

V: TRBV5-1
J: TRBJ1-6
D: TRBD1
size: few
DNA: TGCGCCAGCAGCTCGGGACAGACTTCACCCCTCCACTTT
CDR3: CASSSGQTSPLHF

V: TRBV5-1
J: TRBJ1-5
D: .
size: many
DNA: TGCGCCAGCAGCCCAAAGGCGGGCATCAATCAGCCCCAGCATTTT
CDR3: CASSPKAGINQPQHF

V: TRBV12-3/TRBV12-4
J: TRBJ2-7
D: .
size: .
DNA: TGTGCCAGCAGTTCTCAAAGGGCTGATAAGGCAATCAGCTCCTACGAGCAGTACTTC
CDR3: CASSSQRADKAISSYEQYF

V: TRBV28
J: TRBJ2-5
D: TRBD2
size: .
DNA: TGTGCCAGCACCTCGGGGGGAATTACTCAAGAGACCCAGTACTTC
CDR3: CASTSGGITQETQYF

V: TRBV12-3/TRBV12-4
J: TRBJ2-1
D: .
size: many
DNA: TGTGCCAGCAGTTTATTCCCTAGCGAGCAGTTCTTC
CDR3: CASSLFPSEQFF

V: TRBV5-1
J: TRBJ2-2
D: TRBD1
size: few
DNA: TGCGCCAGCAGCAGGGGACAGCTGGCCACCGGGGAGCTGTTTTTT
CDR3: CASSRGQLATGELFF

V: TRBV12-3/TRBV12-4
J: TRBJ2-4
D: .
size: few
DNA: TGTGCCAGCAGTTTAATGTCGGGGGGCTCTGACATTCAGTACTTC
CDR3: CASSLMSGGSDIQYF

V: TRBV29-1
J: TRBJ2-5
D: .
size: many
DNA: TGCAGCGTAGGCGCGGACGAGTCAGTGGAGACCCAGTACTTC
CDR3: CSVGADESVETQYF

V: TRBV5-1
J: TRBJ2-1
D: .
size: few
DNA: TGCGCCAGCAGCCCGCGGGGGCCCAATGAGCAGTTCTTC
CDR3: CASSPRGPNEQFF

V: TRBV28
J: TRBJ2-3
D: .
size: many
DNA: TGTGCCAGCAGTTTATGGCAGCGCACAGATACGCAGTATTTT
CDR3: CASSLWQRTDTQYF

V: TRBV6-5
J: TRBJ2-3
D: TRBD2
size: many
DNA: TGTGCCAGCAGACTAGCGGGAGGGACAGATACGCAGTATTTT
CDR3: CASRLAGGTDTQYF

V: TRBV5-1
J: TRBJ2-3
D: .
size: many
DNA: TGCGCCAGCAGCTTGGTATCAGGGATAGGCACAGATACGCAGTATTTT
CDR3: CASSLVSGIGTDTQYF

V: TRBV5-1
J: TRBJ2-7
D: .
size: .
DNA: TGCGCCAGCAGCTTGGCAGATCCATCCTACGAGCAGTACTTC
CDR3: CASSLADPSYEQYF

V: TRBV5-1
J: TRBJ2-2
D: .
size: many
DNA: TGCGCCAGCAGCTCCGACAAGAACACCGGGGAGCTGTTTTTT
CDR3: CASSSDKNTGELFF

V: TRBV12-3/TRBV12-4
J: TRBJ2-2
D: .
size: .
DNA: TGTGCCAGCACCGGGGTTATTGGCACCGGGGAGCTGTTTTTT
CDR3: CASTGVIGTGELFF

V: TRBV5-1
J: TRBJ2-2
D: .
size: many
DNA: TGCGCCAGCAGCTTGAAGCTACAGGGTGTGGCCGGGGAGCTGTTTTTT
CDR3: CASSLKLQGVAGELFF

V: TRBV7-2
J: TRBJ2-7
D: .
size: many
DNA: TGTGCCAGCAGCTTAAGCTACGAGCAGTACTTC
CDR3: CASSLSYEQYF

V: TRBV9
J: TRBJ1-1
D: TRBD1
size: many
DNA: TGTGCCAGCAGTGACGGACAGGGAGTCCCGAACACTGAAGCTTTCTTT
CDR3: CASSDGQGVPNTEAFF

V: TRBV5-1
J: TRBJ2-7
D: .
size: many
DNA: TGCGCCAGCAGCTTACTCACAGGGTCCTACGAGCAGTACTTC
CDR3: CASSLLTGSYEQYF

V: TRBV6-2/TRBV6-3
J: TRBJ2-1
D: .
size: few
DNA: TGTGCCAGCAGCCGGGCGGGCCCGCGCAATGAGCAGTTCTTC
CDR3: CASSRAGPRNEQFF

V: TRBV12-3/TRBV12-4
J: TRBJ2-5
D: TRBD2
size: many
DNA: TGTGCCAGCACCGGGGGGGCAGAGGGAGAGACCCAGTACTTC
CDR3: CASTGGAEGETQYF

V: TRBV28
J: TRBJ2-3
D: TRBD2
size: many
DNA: TGTGCCAGCAGGTGGGGAGGGCCTGTGAATACGCAGTATTTT
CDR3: CASRWGGPVNTQYF

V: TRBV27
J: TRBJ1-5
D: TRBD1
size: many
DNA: TGTGCCAGCAGAGGGACAGGGGGCAATCAGCCCCAGCATTTT
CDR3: CASRGTGGNQPQHF

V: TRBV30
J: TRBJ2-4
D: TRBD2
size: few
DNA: TGTGCCTGGAGTCTGGGACTAGCGGGAGTTATAAGCAAAAACATTCAGTACTTC
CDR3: CAWSLGLAGVISKNIQYF

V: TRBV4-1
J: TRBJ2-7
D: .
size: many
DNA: TGCGCCAGCAGCCTGATAGGGGACGAGCAGTACTTC
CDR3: CASSLIGDEQYF

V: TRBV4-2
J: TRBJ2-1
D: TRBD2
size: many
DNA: TGTGCCAGCAGCCAAGATCGTGGGAGGGCCGCCAATGAGCAGTTCTTC
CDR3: CASSQDRGRAANEQFF

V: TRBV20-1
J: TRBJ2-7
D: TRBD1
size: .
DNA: TGCAGTGCTATAAGGGACAGCTTCTACGAGCAGTACTTC
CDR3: CSAIRDSFYEQYF

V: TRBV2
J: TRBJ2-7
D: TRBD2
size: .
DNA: TGTGCCACCTCGGCCCCCCTAGCGGTTCAGGGTTCCAGCTCCTACGAGCAGTACTTC
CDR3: CATSAPLAVQGSSSYEQYF

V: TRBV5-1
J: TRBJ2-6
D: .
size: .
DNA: TGCGCCAGCAGTTCGACGGCTGGGGCCAACGGCCTGACTTTC
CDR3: CASSSTAGANGLTF

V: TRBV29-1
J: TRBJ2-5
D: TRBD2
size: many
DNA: TGCAGCGTTGACCCTAGCGGGGCTCCCCAGTACTTC
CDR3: CSVDPSGAPQYF